This is a list of T cell receptor beta chains from one sample in a study of cytomegalovirus exposure and HLA in healthy donors. The repertoire was sequenced with immunoSEQ multiplex PCR; TCRdb's copy has only in-frame clones and lacks some. The sample has around 100,000 clones, around three quarters seen once. The specimen was PBMCs. Receptor source: a woman between 45 and 60 years old in good health and CMV-seropositive. Both conserved end residues are part of each CDR3. The order of the fields is clone size, J gene, V gene, D gene, CDR3 DNA, CDR3 protein. D genes are given only for firm matches. Clone sizes are given selectively: once, few, many, or a class where the clone is expanded.

>NA|TRBJ1-1|TRBV10-2|TRBD1
TGCGCCACCGGACAGGGAGGAACTGAAGCTTTCTTT
CATGQGGTEAFF
>NA|TRBJ1-6|TRBV11-2|NA
TGTGCCAGCAGCTTAACCGGAGGGCCCCTCCACTTT
CASSLTGGPLHF
>NA|TRBJ1-2|TRBV15|NA
TGTGCCACCAGCAGAGAGGGCAGGGCGGGGGGCTACACCTTC
CATSREGRAGGYTF
>NA|TRBJ1-5|TRBV29-1|TRBD1
TGCAGCGTTGAATGGGACAGTGATCAGCCCCAGCATTTT
CSVEWDSDQPQHF
>once|TRBJ1-3|TRBV30|NA
TGTGCCTGGAGTTTACCCCAGGGAAGACCCTCTGGAAACACCATATATTTT
CAWSLPQGRPSGNTIYF
>NA|TRBJ2-1|TRBV9|TRBD2
TGTGCCAGCAGCGCCCGGGGTAGCGGGAGTAGGTCCTACAATGAGCAGTTCTTC
CASSARGSGSRSYNEQFF
>NA|TRBJ2-7|TRBV27|TRBD1
TGTGCCAGCAGTTTGGGACAGTCTACGAAAGAGCAGTACTTC
CASSLGQSTKEQYF
>NA|TRBJ1-5|TRBV6-8|TRBD1
TGTGCCAGCAGCCCCGACAGGGGGCATCAGCCCCAGCATTTT
CASSPDRGHQPQHF
>NA|TRBJ2-7|TRBV9|NA
TGTGCCAGCAGCCCCCAGGGTAGCTCCTACGAGCAGTACTTC
CASSPQGSSYEQYF
>few|TRBJ2-7|TRBV14|NA
TGTGCCAGCAGCCAAGAAGCTAGTCCGTTCTACGAGCAGTACTTC
CASSQEASPFYEQYF
>NA|TRBJ1-1|TRBV7-8|NA
TGTGCCAGCAGCTTCACAGGATTCATGAACACTGAAGCTTTCTTT
CASSFTGFMNTEAFF
>NA|TRBJ2-7|TRBV9|TRBD1
TGTGCCAGCAGCGGGGACAGCTACGAGCAGTACTTC
CASSGDSYEQYF
>NA|TRBJ2-7|TRBV2|TRBD2
TGTGCCAGCAGTGAGCTAGCGGGGGACACCTACGAGCAGTACTTC
CASSELAGDTYEQYF
>NA|TRBJ2-7|TRBV14|NA
TGTGCCAGCAGCTATACGGGGGCCTACGAGCAGTACTTC
CASSYTGAYEQYF
>few|TRBJ2-1|TRBV13|TRBD2
TGTGCCAGCAGGCAAGAGCTCCAGCGGGAGGCTTACAATGAGCAGTTCTTC
CASRQELQREAYNEQFF
>NA|TRBJ2-3|TRBV2|NA
TGTGCCAGCAGGAGGTCTTCTAGCACAGATACGCAGTATTTT
CASRRSSSTDTQYF
>NA|TRBJ1-5|TRBV27|NA
TGTGCCAGCAGTTTAACAGGGTACAATCAGCTCCAGCATTTT
CASSLTGYNQLQHF
>NA|TRBJ2-7|TRBV7-8|TRBD1
TGTGCCAGCAGCTTAGCGCTAGGACAGGAGACCTACGAGCAGTACTTC
CASSLALGQETYEQYF
>NA|TRBJ2-3|TRBV7-9|TRBD1
TGTGCCAGCAGCTTAGGGGACAGGGGACGGGCAGATACGCAGTATTTT
CASSLGDRGRADTQYF
>few|TRBJ1-1|TRBV25-1|TRBD1
TGTGCCAGCAGATTAGGGACAGCAGAAGCTTTCTTT
CASRLGTAEAFF
>once|TRBJ1-3|TRBV19|NA
TGTGCCAGCACCGGTGGACAATTTGGGAACACCATATATTTT
CASTGGQFGNTIYF
>NA|TRBJ1-2|TRBV6-1|NA
TGTGCCAGTATAACACAGGGTTTCAGGAATGGCTACACCTTC
CASITQGFRNGYTF
>NA|TRBJ2-7|TRBV6-5|TRBD2
TGTGCCAGCAGTTTGACTCGCGGGGGGGGTCCCCTCGAGCAGTACTTC
CASSLTRGGGPLEQYF
>NA|TRBJ2-7|TRBV10-3|NA
TGTGCCACCGCGCAGGTTTTCTACGAGCAGTACTTC
CATAQVFYEQYF
>once|TRBJ1-4|TRBV5-1|NA
TGCGCCAGCAGCCTTACGGGGGGCCCTAATGAAAAACTGTTTTTT
CASSLTGGPNEKLFF
>NA|TRBJ2-6|TRBV11-1|TRBD2
TGTGCCAGCAGCGAGAGGGCTAGCGGGAGAGCCGGGGCCAACGTCCTGACTTTC
CASSERASGRAGANVLTF
>NA|TRBJ2-3|TRBV4-1|NA
TGCGCCAGCAGCCACGCCATCATACAGCGGATAGATACGCAGTATTTT
CASSHAIIQRIDTQYF
>few|TRBJ1-5|TRBV6-5|TRBD1
TGTGCCAGCAGTTACTCGGGACAGAGCAATCAGCCCCAGCATTTT
CASSYSGQSNQPQHF
>once|TRBJ1-3|TRBV4-2|TRBD1
TGTGCCAGCAGCCCTTACGGGACAGGGCCTGGAAACACCATATATTTT
CASSPYGTGPGNTIYF
>NA|TRBJ1-1|TRBV11-2|NA
TGTGCCAGCAGCTCCAAATCAGGACAGCTGAACACTGAAGCTTTCTTT
CASSSKSGQLNTEAFF
>few|TRBJ1-2|TRBV6-1|NA
TGTGCCAGCAGTAGGGCCCGGGAAGGGAGGGTTGGCTACACCTTC
CASSRAREGRVGYTF
>NA|TRBJ2-5|TRBV5-4|TRBD2
TGTGCCAGCAGCCGGCCACTAGCGGGAGGGGATGGAGAGACCCAGTACTTC
CASSRPLAGGDGETQYF
>NA|TRBJ2-2|TRBV30|TRBD2
TGTGCCTGCCTCAACCTAGCGGGAGGACGCACCGGGGAGCTGTTTTTT
CACLNLAGGRTGELFF
>NA|TRBJ1-3|TRBV6-5|TRBD1
TGTGCCAGCAGTTACTCGACAGGGGCTGGAAACACCATATATTTT
CASSYSTGAGNTIYF
>NA|TRBJ2-1|TRBV5-6|NA
TGTGCCAGCAGCGCCCTACTAGCTGAGCAGTTCTTC
CASSALLAEQFF
>NA|TRBJ1-2|TRBV13|NA
TGTGCCAGCAGCCGTAACAGGGTCGCTAACTATGGCTACACCTTC
CASSRNRVANYGYTF
>NA|TRBJ2-3|TRBV27|NA
TGTGCCAGCAGTCCCCGGTCAGATACGCAGTATTTT
CASSPRSDTQYF
>NA|TRBJ1-5|TRBV12-5|NA
TGTGCTAGTGGTTACGGGACATTTAGCCAGCCCCAGCATTTT
CASGYGTFSQPQHF
>few|TRBJ1-5|TRBV6-6|NA
TGTGCCAGCATCCTAGGAGGTCAGTCCAATCAGCCCCAGCATTTT
CASILGGQSNQPQHF
>once|TRBJ1-3|TRBV14|TRBD1
TGTGCCAGCAGCTGGGAAGACAGGGGGACTGGAAACACCATATATTTT
CASSWEDRGTGNTIYF
>NA|TRBJ2-1|TRBV29-1|TRBD2
TGCAGCGTGGAACTAGCGGGAAGGGTCCATGAGCAGTTCTTC
CSVELAGRVHEQFF
>NA|TRBJ1-1|TRBV5-1|NA
TGCGCCAGCAGCTCCTCGTCGGGGACTGAAGCTTTCTTT
CASSSSSGTEAFF
>NA|TRBJ2-7|TRBV11-1|NA
TGTGCCAGCAGCTTTCGGCAGGCCGTCGAGCAGTACTTC
CASSFRQAVEQYF
>NA|TRBJ1-2|TRBV7-3|TRBD1
TGTGCCAGCAGCTCAGGGACAGGGTCTGGCTACACCTTC
CASSSGTGSGYTF
>NA|TRBJ1-1|TRBV19|NA
TGTGCCAGTAGTATGGTTCCATCCGGTGGTGAAGCTTTCTTT
CASSMVPSGGEAFF
>NA|TRBJ2-7|TRBV13|TRBD2
TGTGCCAGCAGCTTAGAAGCGGGGGGGCTCTACGAGCAGTACTTC
CASSLEAGGLYEQYF
>NA|TRBJ1-2|TRBV19|NA
TGTGCCAGTAGTCTCGAGTTAGGGGAGGCGAACTATGGCTACACCTTC
CASSLELGEANYGYTF
>NA|TRBJ1-4|TRBV2|TRBD1
TGTGCCAGCAGCAGTGTGACAGGGGCCACTGAAAAACTGTTTTTT
CASSSVTGATEKLFF
>NA|TRBJ2-1|TRBV5-4|TRBD2
TGTGCCAGCAGCGGGGGACTAGCGGGGCGGAGTGAGCAGTTCTTC
CASSGGLAGRSEQFF
>NA|TRBJ2-7|TRBV25-1|TRBD1
TGTGCCAGCATAACAGGGGTAATCTCCTACGAGCAGTACTTC
CASITGVISYEQYF
>few|TRBJ2-3|TRBV5-4|TRBD2
TGTGCCAGCATGGAGTGGGGACTAGCGAATACAGATACGCAGTATTTT
CASMEWGLANTDTQYF
>NA|TRBJ1-4|TRBV9|TRBD1
TGTGCCAGCAGCGTAGGGACAGGGCCTAATGAAAAACTGTTTTTT
CASSVGTGPNEKLFF
>NA|TRBJ1-2|TRBV2|NA
TGTGCCAGCAGTGAACTTTACTATGGCTACACCTTC
CASSELYYGYTF
>NA|TRBJ2-3|TRBV11-2|NA
TGTGCCAGCAGCCCCTGGCCAGATACGCAGTATTTT
CASSPWPDTQYF
>NA|TRBJ1-1|TRBV2|NA
TGTGCCAGCAGGACCGGGACTCCAAACACTGAAGCTTTCTTT
CASRTGTPNTEAFF
>NA|TRBJ1-2|TRBV7-9|NA
TGTGCCAGCAGCTTTGTGGGGCCCGACACGGAGACCGATTATGGCTACACCTTC
CASSFVGPDTETDYGYTF
>NA|TRBJ2-1|TRBV19|NA
TGTGCCAGTAGTACTCGGGGGAATGAGCAGTTCTTC
CASSTRGNEQFF
>NA|TRBJ2-2|TRBV5-6|TRBD2
TGTGCCAGCAGCCGGGGGCTAGCGGGAGATGGTAACACCGGGGAGCTGTTTTTT
CASSRGLAGDGNTGELFF
>NA|TRBJ2-7|TRBV30|NA
TGTGCCTGGAGTGTGGGGATGGCAGGGATACCCTACGAGCAGTACTTC
CAWSVGMAGIPYEQYF
>NA|TRBJ1-2|TRBV9|TRBD1
TGTGCCAGCAGCGACCCAACAGGGGACCCTAATCGCTACACCTTC
CASSDPTGDPNRYTF